Presented here are 4 T cell receptor beta chains from one specimen sequenced in a study of shared clonotypes between healthy human individuals. Sequencing was performed with immunoSEQ multiplex PCR; in TCRdb, only in-frame clones are kept and a portion is missing. The table lists 490,000 or so clones, 60% to 85% of them singletons, with 13% in the top ten. Sequences were obtained from PBMCs. The receptor set was obtained from a woman between 40 and 50 years old in good health. Some clones in this sample may be carry-over from other donors' samples.

The chain is built from TRBV27 and TRBJ2-1; TRBD2 matches 11 bases. The germline V gene encodes CDR1 MNHEY and CDR2 SMNVEV (reference sequence). The CDR3 is made up of 16 amino acids. Trimming at V came to 1 base and at J to 7 bases, leaving 6 bases not matched to a gene. CDR3 residues: CASSLFSGRALNEQFF. CDR3 nucleotides: TGTGCCAGCAGTTTATTTAGCGGGAGGGCCCTTAATGAGCAGTTCTTC.

This chain joins TRBV12-5 and TRBJ2-5; D is possibly TRBD1 (6 bases). The DNA end is more similar to TRBJ2-7, so the J call may be wrong. This CDR3 contains 16 residues. Per germline, CDR1 LGHNT and CDR2 FRNRAP. As DNA, the CDR3 is TGTGCTAGTGGTTTACAGTCCGGGACACAGTCCTACGAGCAGTACTTC. It codes for CASGLQSGTQSYEQYF.

The chain employs TRBV5-1 and TRBJ2-7; D gene uncertain. Trimming removed 3 bases at V and 3 bases at J, with 16 bases between. Germline CDR1 reads SGHRS; CDR2 reads YFSETQ. The length of the CDR3 is 15 residues. CDR3 DNA: TGCGCCAGCAGCTCCCAACCTCGAGGAGACTACGAGCAGTACTTC. Its translation: CASSSQPRGDYEQYF.

The rearrangement links TRBV25-1 to TRBJ2-5; D may match TRBD1 or TRBD2 (5 bases each). V was cut by 3 bases and J by 5 bases, with 13 bases left in between. The CDR3 sequence is 14 residues long. Germline V lookup: CDR1 MGHDK, CDR2 SYGVNS. The CDR3: CASSDRRGEETQYF. The CDR3 bases are TGTGCCAGCAGTGACCGGCGAGGGGAGGAGACCCAGTACTTC.